This TCR beta chain was profiled in a study of vaccination and CD4 T cells after COVID-19. Time point meaning: late sampling 161 to 241 days after vaccination in a few convalescent patients. The treatment was: roughly ten-day PBMC culture with coronavirus spike peptide pools or control peptides (ViraFEST assay). Sequencing of DNA taken from cultured CD4+ T cells relied on the Oncomine TCR Beta short-read assay. TCRdb used MiXCR to reprocess the PCR reads, holding one entry per CDR3 protein. This sample carries around 21,000 distinct CDR3 sequences, roughly 45% of them seen once, and the ten largest clones take roughly a tenth. Germline V gene data show CDR1 as SGHTA and CDR2 as FQGNSA. V was pared by 1 base and J by 1 base, with 15 bases of the junction left unmatched. The CDR3 contains 20 residues. A remark on this clonotype: Its specificity is unknown.

This sequence originates from a human donor who had recovered from COVID-19. The V and J genes are TRBV7-2 and TRBJ2-5, with 10 bases that match TRBD2. The source was CD4+ T cells from blood, cultured in vitro, collected about 7 months after SARS-CoV-2 vaccination. The CDR3 nucleotides read TGTGCCAGCAGCTTAGGGGCGCTAGCGGGAGTTATAGGGCTCCAAGAGACCCAGTACTTC. Amino acids: CASSLGALAGVIGLQETQYF.